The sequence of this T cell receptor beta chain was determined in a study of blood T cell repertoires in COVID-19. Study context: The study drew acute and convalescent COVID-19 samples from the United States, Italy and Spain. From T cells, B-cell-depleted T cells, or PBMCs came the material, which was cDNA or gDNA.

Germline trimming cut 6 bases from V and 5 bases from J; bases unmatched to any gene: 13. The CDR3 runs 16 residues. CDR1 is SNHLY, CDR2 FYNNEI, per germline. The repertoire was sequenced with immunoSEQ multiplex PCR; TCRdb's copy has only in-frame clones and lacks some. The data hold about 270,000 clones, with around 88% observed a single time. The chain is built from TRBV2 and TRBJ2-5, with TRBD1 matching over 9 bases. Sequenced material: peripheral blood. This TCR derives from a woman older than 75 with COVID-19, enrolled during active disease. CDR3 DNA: TGTGCCAGCAGAGAATCCGGGACAGGGATTTTGGAGACCCAGTACTTC. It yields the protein CASRESGTGILETQYF.